This T cell receptor (beta chain) was retrieved from a study of T cell repertoires in cytomegalovirus infection. Many counts were recorded for this clonotype. Its antigen is unknown. Trimming left V 3 bases short and J 1 base short, with 19 bases between. CDR3 length equals 17 residues. Germline assignment: CDR1 SGHVS and CDR2 FQNEAQ. TCRdb re-called the reads with MiXCR, one entry per CDR3 protein. The sample yields roughly 920,000 distinct CDR3 sequences, 30% to 40% seen once. The sequenced sample was cultured CD8+ T cells from PBMCs, obtained from culture after CMV antigen stimulation. The chain employs TRBV7-8 and TRBJ2-7; possibly TRBD1 for D (6 bases). This TCR came from a human donor in good health (CMV status not recorded). Some clones in this sample may be carry-over from other donors' samples. Written as DNA, the CDR3 is TGTGCCAGCAGCTTCGATTCGGGACATCTGAGATCCTACGAGCAGTACGTC. Protein product: CASSFDSGHLRSYEQYV.